One and the same sample provided the 5 T cell receptor beta chains below, sequenced in a study of OX40 agonist ivuxolimab in advanced cancers. Libraries were prepared by immunoSEQ multiplex PCR; TCRdb keeps only in-frame clonotypes and omits some of them. This sample has around 75,000 clones, with around nine tenths found just once. The material was CD4+ or CD8+ T cells sorted from blood, obtained in a trial of the OX40 agonist ivuxolimab. These TCRs come from an adult with an advanced solid tumor such as melanoma, head and neck, liver or kidney cancer.

V gene TRBV5-6 combines with J gene TRBJ2-7; 8 positions match TRBD1. The J segment lost 6 bases and the V segment lost 4 bases, leaving 18 bases of the junction unmatched. The CDR3 contains 17 residues. CDR1 and CDR2 from the germline V gene are SGHDT and YYEEEE. The CDR3 region has the DNA TGTGCCAGCAGCCTTATACCGACAGGGGAGTCGTCCCGCGAGCAGTACTTC. It codes for CASSLIPTGESSREQYF.

This chain uses TRBV18 with TRBJ2-7; TRBD2 might be the D (6 bases). The CDR3 sequence is 15 residues long. Trimming stripped 3 bases from V and 1 base from J, with 13 bases between. Germline CDR1 is KGHSH and CDR2 is LQKENI. CDR3 bases: TGTGCCAGCTCACCGGGGGGTAGCGGATCCTACGAGCAGTACTTC. This translates into CASSPGGSGSYEQYF.

The chain combines TRBV2 with TRBJ2-3, with 8 nucleotides matching TRBD2. J gave up 5 bases and V 8 bases, and 6 bases lay outside the gene matches. This CDR3 is built from 13 residues. Germline V lookup: CDR1 SNHLY, CDR2 FYNNEI. CDR3 sequence: CASSWTSRDTQYF. The DNA for the CDR3 is TGTGCCAGCTCCTGGACTAGCCGAGATACGCAGTATTTT. The whole variable domain, filled in from reference TRBV2 and TRBJ2-3, reads EPEVTQTPSHQVTQMGQEVILRCVPISNHLYFYWYRQILGQKVEFLVSFYNNEISEKSEIFDDQFSVERPDGSNFTLKIRSTKLEDSAMYFCASSWTSRDTQYFGPGTRLTVL.

V gene TRBV7-6 combines with J gene TRBJ2-1, with 16 bases lining up with TRBD2. With V trimmed by 1 base and J by 7 bases, 7 bases remained unmatched. The CDR3 has 18 residues. Germline CDR1 reads SGHVS; CDR2 reads FNYEAQ. The CDR3: CASSLVPGLAGGGNEQFF. The CDR3 DNA follows: TGTGCCAGCAGCTTAGTCCCGGGACTAGCGGGAGGGGGGAATGAGCAGTTCTTC.

The chain couples TRBV30 to TRBJ2-3, with D unresolved. CDR1 is GTSNPN and CDR2 is SVGIG in the germline V gene (reference sequence). V was shortened by 4 bases and J by 4 bases, with 6 bases between the two germline ends. The CDR3 spans 11 residues. The CDR3 nucleotides are TGTGCCTGGACCCGACCAGATACGCAGTATTTT. Protein sequence: CAWTRPDTQYF.